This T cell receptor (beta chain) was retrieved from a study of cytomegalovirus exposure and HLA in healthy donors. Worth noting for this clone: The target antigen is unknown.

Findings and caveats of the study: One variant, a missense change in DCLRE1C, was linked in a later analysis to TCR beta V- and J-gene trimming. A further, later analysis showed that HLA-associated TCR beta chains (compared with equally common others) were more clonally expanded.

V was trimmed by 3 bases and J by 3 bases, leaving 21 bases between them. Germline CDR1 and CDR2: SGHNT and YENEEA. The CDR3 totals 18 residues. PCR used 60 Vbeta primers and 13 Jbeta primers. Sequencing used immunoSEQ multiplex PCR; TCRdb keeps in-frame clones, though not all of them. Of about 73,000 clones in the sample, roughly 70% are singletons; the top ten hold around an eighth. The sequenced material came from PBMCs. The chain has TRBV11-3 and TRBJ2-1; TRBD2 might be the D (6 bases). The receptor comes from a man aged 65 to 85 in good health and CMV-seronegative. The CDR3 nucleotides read TGTGCCAGCAGCTTCTTAGGGCCCGGGAGCCTCAACTACAATGAGCAGTTCTTC. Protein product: CASSFLGPGSLNYNEQFF.